Listed below are T cell receptor beta chains from one sample, sequenced in a study of cytomegalovirus exposure and HLA in healthy donors. The table came from immunoSEQ multiplex PCR; TCRdb's copy has only in-frame clones and leaves some out. The sample has about 90,000 clones, roughly 80% seen once. Sequenced input: PBMCs. The origin of the receptors is a man younger than 30 in good health and CMV-seronegative. Both conserved end residues are part of each CDR3. Each record gives: V gene, J gene, D gene, clone size, CDR3 protein, CDR3 DNA. A D gene is named only where the DNA matches it firmly. Clone size appears in some rows only: once, few, many, or a class for an expanded clone.

V gene: TRBV6-1; J gene: TRBJ2-7; D gene: NA; clone size: NA; CDR3 protein: CASSEFLRREQYF; CDR3 DNA: TGTGCCAGCAGTGAATTCTTGCGGAGGGAGCAGTACTTC
V gene: TRBV30; J gene: TRBJ1-6; D gene: TRBD1; clone size: NA; CDR3 protein: CAWSRGQGADYNSPLHF; CDR3 DNA: TGTGCCTGGAGTAGGGGTCAGGGGGCTGACTATAATTCACCCCTCCACTTT
V gene: TRBV5-1; J gene: TRBJ1-1; D gene: NA; clone size: NA; CDR3 protein: CASSLAQGLGISTEAFF; CDR3 DNA: TGCGCCAGCAGCTTGGCCCAGGGGCTAGGTATTAGCACTGAAGCTTTCTTT
V gene: TRBV19; J gene: TRBJ1-5; D gene: NA; clone size: NA; CDR3 protein: CASSIPDTQPQHF; CDR3 DNA: TGTGCCAGTAGTATCCCGGACACTCAGCCCCAGCATTTT
V gene: TRBV15; J gene: TRBJ2-3; D gene: TRBD2; clone size: once; CDR3 protein: CATSRDPTSAFGDTQYF; CDR3 DNA: TGTGCCACCAGCAGAGATCCGACTAGCGCTTTTGGAGATACGCAGTATTTT
V gene: TRBV19; J gene: TRBJ1-5; D gene: NA; clone size: NA; CDR3 protein: CASSPGGVASNQPQHF; CDR3 DNA: TGTGCCAGTAGCCCTGGGGGGGTGGCTAGCAATCAGCCCCAGCATTTT
V gene: TRBV6-5; J gene: TRBJ1-1; D gene: NA; clone size: NA; CDR3 protein: CASSLSGFRVTEAFF; CDR3 DNA: TGTGCCAGCAGTCTTTCAGGGTTTCGGGTCACTGAAGCTTTCTTT
V gene: TRBV7-9; J gene: TRBJ1-1; D gene: TRBD1; clone size: NA; CDR3 protein: CASSSGTGLEAFF; CDR3 DNA: TGTGCCAGCAGTTCCGGGACAGGGCTTGAAGCTTTCTTT
V gene: TRBV29-1; J gene: TRBJ2-7; D gene: NA; clone size: NA; CDR3 protein: CSVEGPSSYEQYF; CDR3 DNA: TGCAGCGTTGAAGGACCTAGCTCCTACGAGCAGTACTTC
V gene: TRBV6-5; J gene: TRBJ2-7; D gene: NA; clone size: NA; CDR3 protein: CASSPTGAYEQYF; CDR3 DNA: TGTGCCAGCAGCCCGACTGGAGCCTACGAGCAGTACTTC